This paragraph covers one T cell receptor beta chain sequence. This PCR relied on a set of 60 Vbeta primers and 13 Jbeta primers. Measured with immunoSEQ multiplex PCR; TCRdb has only the in-frame clones, and not every one. The sample shows around 76,000 clones, more than 65% of them seen only once. The entry originates in a study of cytomegalovirus exposure and HLA in healthy donors. This CDR3 spans 12 amino acids. Trimming removed 6 bases from V and 5 bases from J, with 9 bases in between. From germline, CDR1 is MNHEY and CDR2 SVGAGI. The chain combines TRBV6-5 with TRBJ2-3; TRBD1 might be the D (6 bases). This clonotype originated in a middle-aged woman in good health and CMV-seropositive. The sample comprised PBMCs. The CDR3 here is CASRPDRDTQYF. In nucleotides, the CDR3 is TGTGCCAGCAGACCGGACAGAGATACGCAGTATTTT.